This T cell receptor (beta chain) derives from a study of blood T cell repertoires in COVID-19. At the level of the study: Nucleic acid was either cDNA or gDNA, and it came from T cells, B-cell-depleted T cells, or PBMCs.

CDR1 and CDR2 from the germline V gene are GTSNPN and SVGIG (reference sequence). The V gene lost 0 bases and the J gene lost 0 bases, with 19 bases spanning the gap. This CDR3 region has 18 residues. Source study methods: Scientists estimated how many nucleated cells there were by amplifying reference gene primers. Only in-frame clones appear in the TCRdb table, and some are missing; sequencing was by immunoSEQ multiplex PCR. V and J calls and clone size come straight from that table; D and trimming were deduced from the DNA. Counted here are around 500,000 clones, approximately 83% occurring once; the ten biggest clones make up under 4%.

The specimen was peripheral blood. The gene calls are TRBV30 and TRBJ2-3; D call uncertain. The sequence was collected from a human donor in a cohort sampled during active COVID-19. CDR3 in DNA: TGTGCCTGGAGTGTTTCGCGGCGGATTCCATCTAGCACAGATACGCAGTATTTT. Protein: CAWSVSRRIPSSTDTQYF.